This T cell receptor beta chain was captured in a study of T-cell reconstitution after alpha-beta-depleted transplantation in children. Unique molecular identifiers tagged the TCRbeta library. Each CDR3 protein is one row after TCRdb ran MiXCR on the PCR reads. The sample holds roughly 500,000 distinct CDR3 sequences, roughly a tenth seen once. The CDR3 has 15 amino acids. Germline CDR1 and CDR2: MNHNS and SASEGT. V was pared by 3 bases and J by 2 bases, with 14 bases between. Concerning this clonotype itself: What it recognizes is unknown.

Study results and limitations: By about two months after transplant, alpha-beta T cells reportedly arose from several hundred graft clones that had expanded.

The V and J genes are TRBV6-1 and TRBJ2-7; D not resolved. The sequence derives from a child younger than 10 with inherited bone marrow failure, due to receive a stem cell transplant. The sample in question was PBMCs, obtained before TCRalphabeta/CD19-depleted stem cell transplant. Here the CDR3 DNA reads TGTGCCAGCAGTGACCCCCGGCGGCGGACCTACGAGCAGTACTTC. Translation gives CASSDPRRRTYEQYF.